The clone carrying this T cell receptor (beta chain) was picked up many times. The target antigen is unknown. This sample is part of a study of T-cell reconstitution after alpha-beta-depleted transplantation in children. Notes on the study in general: Newly produced T cells mostly provided counts and TCRbeta diversity after one year, as hyperexpanded clones declined. After transplant, at about two months, alpha-beta T cells were reportedly derived from several hundred expanded graft clones. Surviving recipient T cells and intrathymic progenitors accounted for some patients' high TCRbeta diversity at day 60.

Preparation of the TCRbeta library was carried out with unique molecular identifiers. One entry per CDR3 protein, called by TCRdb with MiXCR from the PCR reads. There are fewer than 700,000 distinct CDR3 sequences in the sample; 23% occur only once, and 13% to 15% lies in the top ten. Trimming cost V 5 bases and J 3 bases, with 22 bases left between them. The CDR3 consists of 17 residues. Looked up from germline, CDR1 is SGHTA and CDR2 is FQGNSA. Sequenced material: PBMCs, mostly from graft donor cells, taken 360 days after TCRalphabeta/CD19-depleted stem cell transplant. The chain is built from TRBV7-2 and TRBJ1-2, with D possibly matching TRBD1 (6 bases). The receptor was derived from a boy in the first two years of life who had a stem cell transplant for acute myeloid leukemia, so the T cells may come from the graft donor. The CDR3, as DNA: TGTGCCAGCAGCCCACCAGAACGGACAGCGCTTTACTATGGCTACACCTTC. Protein: CASSPPERTALYYGYTF.